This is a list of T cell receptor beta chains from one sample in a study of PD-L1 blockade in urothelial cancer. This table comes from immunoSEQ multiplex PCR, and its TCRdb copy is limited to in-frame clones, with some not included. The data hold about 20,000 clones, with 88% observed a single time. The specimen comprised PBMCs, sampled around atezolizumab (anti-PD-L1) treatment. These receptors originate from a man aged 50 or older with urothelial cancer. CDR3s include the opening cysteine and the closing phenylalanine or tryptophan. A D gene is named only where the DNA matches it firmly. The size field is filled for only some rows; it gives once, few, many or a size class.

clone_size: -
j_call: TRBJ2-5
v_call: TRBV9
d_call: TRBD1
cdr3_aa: CASSVDPIGTEKETQYF
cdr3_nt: TGTGCCAGCAGCGTAGATCCGATAGGGACAGAGAAAGAGACCCAGTACTTC

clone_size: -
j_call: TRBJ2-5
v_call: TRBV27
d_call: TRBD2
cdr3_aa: CASSFSPFRTSPETQYF
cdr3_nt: TGTGCCAGCAGTTTTAGCCCCTTTAGGACTAGCCCAGAGACCCAGTACTTC

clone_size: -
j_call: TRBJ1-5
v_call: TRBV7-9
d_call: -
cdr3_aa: CASSHTNSNQPQHF
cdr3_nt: TGTGCCAGCAGCCACACGAATAGCAATCAGCCCCAGCATTTT

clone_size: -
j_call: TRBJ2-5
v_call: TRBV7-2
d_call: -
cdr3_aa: CASSSGQFLETQYF
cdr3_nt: TGTGCCAGCAGCTCCGGACAGTTTTTAGAGACCCAGTACTTC

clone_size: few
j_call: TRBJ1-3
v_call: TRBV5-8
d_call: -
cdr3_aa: CASSFSSGNTIYF
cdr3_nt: TGTGCCAGCAGCTTCAGTTCTGGAAACACCATATATTTT

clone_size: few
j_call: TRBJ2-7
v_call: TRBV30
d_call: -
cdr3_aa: CAWSVLNPGTGEQYF
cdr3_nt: TGTGCCTGGAGTGTACTGAATCCGGGTACGGGCGAGCAGTACTTC

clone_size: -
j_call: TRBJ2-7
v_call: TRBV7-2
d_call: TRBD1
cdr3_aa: CASSLDRGTYEQYF
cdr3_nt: TGTGCCAGCAGCTTAGACAGGGGTACCTACGAGCAGTACTTC

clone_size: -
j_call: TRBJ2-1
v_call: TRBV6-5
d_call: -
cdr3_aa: CASSYSTWSEQFF
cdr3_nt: TGTGCCAGCAGTTACTCGACTTGGAGTGAGCAGTTCTTC

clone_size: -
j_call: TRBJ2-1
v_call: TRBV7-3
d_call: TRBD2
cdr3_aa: CASSLTLAGGYNEQFF
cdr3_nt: TGTGCCAGCAGCTTAACGTTAGCGGGGGGCTACAATGAGCAGTTCTTC

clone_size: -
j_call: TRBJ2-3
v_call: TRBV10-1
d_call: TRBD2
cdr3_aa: CASSKRGGPTDTQYF
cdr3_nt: TGCGCCAGCAGTAAGCGGGGGGGCCCGACAGATACGCAGTATTTT

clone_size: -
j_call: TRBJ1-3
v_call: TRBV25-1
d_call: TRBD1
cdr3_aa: CASSTGGTGNTIYF
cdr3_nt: TGTGCCAGCTCAACAGGGGGCACAGGAAACACCATATATTTT

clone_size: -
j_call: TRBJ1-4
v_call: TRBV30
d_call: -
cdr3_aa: CAGHLNEKLFF
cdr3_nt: TGTGCCGGACACCTAAATGAAAAACTGTTTTTT

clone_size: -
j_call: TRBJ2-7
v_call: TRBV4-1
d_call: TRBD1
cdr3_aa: CASSQEDRFEQYF
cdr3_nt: TGCGCCAGCAGCCAAGAGGACAGGTTCGAGCAGTACTTC

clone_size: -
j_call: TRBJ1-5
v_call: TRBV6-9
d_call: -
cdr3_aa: CASSSGQGINQPQHF
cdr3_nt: TGTGCCAGCAGTTCCGGGCAGGGAATAAATCAGCCCCAGCATTTT

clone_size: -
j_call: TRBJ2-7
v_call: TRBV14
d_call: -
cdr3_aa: CASSQGGLIYEQYF
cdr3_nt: TGTGCCAGCAGCCAAGGAGGGCTCATCTACGAGCAGTACTTC

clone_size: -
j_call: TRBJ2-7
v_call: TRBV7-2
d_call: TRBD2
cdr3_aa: CASSLERTSFVSYEQYF
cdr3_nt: TGTGCCAGCAGCTTAGAAAGGACTAGCTTTGTATCCTACGAGCAGTACTTC

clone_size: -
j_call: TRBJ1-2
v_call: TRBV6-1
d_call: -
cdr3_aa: CASKDTTYGYTF
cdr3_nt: TGTGCCAGCAAGGACACTACATATGGCTACACCTTC

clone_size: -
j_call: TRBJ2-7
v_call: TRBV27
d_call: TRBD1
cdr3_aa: CASSKNRGSSYEQYF
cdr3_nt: TGTGCCAGCAGTAAAAACAGGGGTAGCTCCTACGAGCAGTACTTC

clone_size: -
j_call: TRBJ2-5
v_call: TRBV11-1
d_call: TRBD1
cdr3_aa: CASSWDRKGETQYF
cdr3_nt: TGTGCCAGCAGCTGGGACAGGAAGGGGGAGACCCAGTACTTC

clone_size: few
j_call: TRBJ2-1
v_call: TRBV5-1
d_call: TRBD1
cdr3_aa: CASSFETGRNEQFF
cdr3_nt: TGCGCCAGCAGCTTCGAGACAGGGCGTAATGAGCAGTTCTTC

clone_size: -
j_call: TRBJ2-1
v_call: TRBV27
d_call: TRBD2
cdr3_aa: CASSSPGLAVNNEQFF
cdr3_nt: TGTGCCAGCAGTTCGCCGGGACTAGCGGTTAACAATGAGCAGTTCTTC

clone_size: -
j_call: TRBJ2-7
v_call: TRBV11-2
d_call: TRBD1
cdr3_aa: CASSLGDRGVAEQYF
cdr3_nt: TGTGCCAGCAGCTTAGGGGACAGGGGGGTGGCCGAGCAGTACTTC

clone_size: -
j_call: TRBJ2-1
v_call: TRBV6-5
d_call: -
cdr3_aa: CASSYRSGLINEQFF
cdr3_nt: TGTGCCAGCAGTTACCGCTCAGGGCTTATCAATGAGCAGTTCTTC

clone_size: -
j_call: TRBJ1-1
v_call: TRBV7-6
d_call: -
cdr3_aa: CASSYGWDTEAFF
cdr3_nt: TGTGCCAGCAGCTACGGGTGGGACACTGAAGCTTTCTTT

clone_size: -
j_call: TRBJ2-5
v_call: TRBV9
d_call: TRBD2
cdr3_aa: CASSPRTSGEETQYF
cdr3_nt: TGTGCCAGCAGCCCCAGGACTAGCGGGGAAGAGACCCAGTACTTC

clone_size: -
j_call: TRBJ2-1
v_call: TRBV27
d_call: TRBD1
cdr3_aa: CASSLLGTGDYNEQFF
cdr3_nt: TGTGCCAGCAGTCTCCTCGGGACAGGGGATTATAATGAGCAGTTCTTC

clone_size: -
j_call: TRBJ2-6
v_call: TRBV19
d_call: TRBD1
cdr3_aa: CASPTIFSQRKTGVGANVLTF
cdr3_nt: TGTGCCAGTCCAACAATATTTTCACAAAGAAAAACAGGGGTCGGGGCCAACGTCCTGACTTTC

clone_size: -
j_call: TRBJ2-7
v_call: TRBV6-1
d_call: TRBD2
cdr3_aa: CASSEAGGKSYEQYF
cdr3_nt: TGTGCCAGCAGTGAAGCCGGGGGGAAGTCCTACGAGCAGTACTTC

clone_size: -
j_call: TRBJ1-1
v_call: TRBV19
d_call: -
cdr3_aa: CASNPDGVPRLAFF
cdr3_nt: TGTGCCAGTAACCCCGACGGGGTTCCCCGTCTCGCTTTCTTT

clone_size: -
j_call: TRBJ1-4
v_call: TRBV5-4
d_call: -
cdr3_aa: CASSSTGLGREKLFF
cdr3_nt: TGTGCCAGCAGTTCGACCGGGTTAGGAAGGGAAAAACTGTTTTTT

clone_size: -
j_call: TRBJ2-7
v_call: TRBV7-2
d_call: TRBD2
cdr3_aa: CASSLVGGGSMVEQYF
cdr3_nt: TGTGCCAGCAGCTTAGTTGGCGGGGGGAGTATGGTCGAGCAGTACTTC

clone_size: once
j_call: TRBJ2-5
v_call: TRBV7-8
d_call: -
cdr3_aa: CASSLAGVETQYF
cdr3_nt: TGTGCCAGCAGCTTAGCAGGGGTGGAGACCCAGTACTTC

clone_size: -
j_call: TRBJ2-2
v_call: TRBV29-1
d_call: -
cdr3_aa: CSVGRVNTGELFF
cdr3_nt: TGCAGCGTTGGCAGGGTTAACACCGGGGAGCTGTTTTTT

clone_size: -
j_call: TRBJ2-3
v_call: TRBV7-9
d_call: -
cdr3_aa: CASSFGDFADTQYF
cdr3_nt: TGTGCCAGCAGCTTCGGGGACTTCGCAGATACGCAGTATTTT

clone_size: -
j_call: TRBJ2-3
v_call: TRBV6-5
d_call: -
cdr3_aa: CASSYTSRDTQYF
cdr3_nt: TGTGCCAGCAGTTACACTAGTAGAGATACGCAGTATTTT

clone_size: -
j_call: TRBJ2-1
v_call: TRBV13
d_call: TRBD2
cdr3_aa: CASSPMLADTYNEQFF
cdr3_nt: TGTGCCAGCAGCCCGATGCTAGCGGACACCTACAATGAGCAGTTCTTC

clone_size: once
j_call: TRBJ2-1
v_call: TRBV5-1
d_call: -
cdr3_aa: CASSQTGTEQFF
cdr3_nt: TGCGCCAGCAGCCAAACAGGGACTGAGCAGTTCTTC

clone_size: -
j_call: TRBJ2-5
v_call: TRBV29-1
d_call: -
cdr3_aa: CSVEGRAETQYF
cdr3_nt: TGCAGCGTTGAGGGCAGGGCAGAGACCCAGTACTTC

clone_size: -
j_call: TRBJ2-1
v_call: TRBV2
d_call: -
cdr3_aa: CASSSRVPYNEQFF
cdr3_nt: TGTGCCAGCAGTAGCAGGGTTCCCTACAATGAGCAGTTCTTC

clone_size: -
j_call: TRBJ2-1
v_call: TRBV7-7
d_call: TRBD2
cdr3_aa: CASSAGTSAYNEQFF
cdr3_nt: TGTGCCAGCAGTGCCGGGACTAGCGCTTACAATGAGCAGTTCTTC

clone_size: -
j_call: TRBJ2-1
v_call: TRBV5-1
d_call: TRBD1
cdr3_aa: CASSFRGQGAHNEQFF
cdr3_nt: TGCGCCAGCAGCTTCCGAGGACAGGGGGCCCACAATGAGCAGTTCTTC

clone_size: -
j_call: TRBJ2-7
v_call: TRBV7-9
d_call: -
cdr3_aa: CASSLASGTSYEQYF
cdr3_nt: TGTGCCAGCAGCTTAGCCTCAGGTACCTCCTACGAGCAGTACTTC

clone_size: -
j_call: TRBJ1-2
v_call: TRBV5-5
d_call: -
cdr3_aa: CASSLEAGPYGYTF
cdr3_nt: TGTGCCAGCAGCTTGGAGGCAGGGCCTTATGGCTACACCTTC

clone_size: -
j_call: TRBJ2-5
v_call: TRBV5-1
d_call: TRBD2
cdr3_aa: CASSTRTSGSFRETQYF
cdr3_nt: TGCGCCAGCAGCACACGGACTAGCGGGAGCTTCCGAGAGACCCAGTACTTC

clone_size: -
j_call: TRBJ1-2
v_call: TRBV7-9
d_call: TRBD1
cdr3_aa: CASSDLRDRGTYGYTF
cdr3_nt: TGTGCCAGCAGCGACCTCCGGGACAGGGGCACCTATGGCTACACCTTC

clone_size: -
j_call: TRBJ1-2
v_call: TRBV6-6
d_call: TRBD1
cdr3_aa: CASSYYEGAGSGYTF
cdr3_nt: TGTGCCAGCAGTTACTACGAGGGGGCAGGGAGTGGCTACACCTTC

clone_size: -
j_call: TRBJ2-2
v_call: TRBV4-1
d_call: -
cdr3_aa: CASSLITAGELFF
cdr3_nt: TGCGCCAGCAGCCTCATAACGGCCGGGGAGCTGTTTTTT